These T cell receptor beta chains were read from a single sample in a study of T cells in Graves' hyperthyroidism and ophthalmopathy. TCRdb re-derived calls from the multiplex PCR reads in MiXCR, one entry per CDR3 protein. The table lists about 320,000 distinct CDR3 sequences, roughly 15% of them singletons, with 33% in the top ten. Sequencing was done on a sample of blood. These receptors were obtained from a man aged 25-40 years with Graves' hyperthyroidism. Both conserved end residues are part of each CDR3. The order of the fields is CDR3 DNA, CDR3 protein, J gene, D gene, clone size, V gene. A D gene is named only where the DNA matches it firmly. Clone size is given for some rows only: seen once, a few or many times, or a class if the clone is expanded.

DNA: TGCAGTGCTCGGAGGGCGGCGAGCTCCTACGAGCAGTACTTC
CDR3: CSARRAASSYEQYF
J: TRBJ2-7
D: NA
size: many
V: TRBV20-1

DNA: TGCGCCAGCAGACGTCTAGCGGGTGGCACTAGCACAGATACGCAGTATTTT
CDR3: CASRRLAGGTSTDTQYF
J: TRBJ2-3
D: TRBD2
size: NA
V: TRBV5-1

DNA: TGTGCCAGTAGTACCCTGGGACCTAGAAGACGGTATGGCTACACCTTC
CDR3: CASSTLGPRRRYGYTF
J: TRBJ1-2
D: NA
size: many
V: TRBV19

DNA: TGTGCCAGCAACTTAGAGCTTTCTAGCACAGATACGCAGTATTTT
CDR3: CASNLELSSTDTQYF
J: TRBJ2-3
D: NA
size: NA
V: TRBV11-1

DNA: TGCGCCAGCAGCTTGGTTCCCACACTGACTAGCGGGAGGGTCCCCTACAATGAGCAGTTCTTC
CDR3: CASSLVPTLTSGRVPYNEQFF
J: TRBJ2-1
D: TRBD2
size: NA
V: TRBV5-1

DNA: TGTGCCAGCAGGACGAACACCGGGGAGCTGTTTTTT
CDR3: CASRTNTGELFF
J: TRBJ2-2
D: NA
size: many
V: TRBV3-1

DNA: TGTGCCAGCAGGGACGATGTGATGTGGGACACCGGGGAGCTGTTTTTT
CDR3: CASRDDVMWDTGELFF
J: TRBJ2-2
D: NA
size: NA
V: TRBV12-3/TRBV12-4

DNA: TGTGCCAGCAGTTTAGACCAGGGACTCTACAATGAGCAGTTCTTC
CDR3: CASSLDQGLYNEQFF
J: TRBJ2-1
D: NA
size: many
V: TRBV28

DNA: TGTGCCAGCAGCACGCGGACAGGGGGCCTACGGAACACTGAAGCTTTCTTT
CDR3: CASSTRTGGLRNTEAFF
J: TRBJ1-1
D: TRBD1
size: NA
V: TRBV7-9

DNA: TGTGCCAGCCGGGACAGCCTCACAGATACGCAGTATTTT
CDR3: CASRDSLTDTQYF
J: TRBJ2-3
D: TRBD1
size: few
V: TRBV6-1

DNA: TGTGCCACCAGGGGGGGGAGTAATGAGCAGTTCTTC
CDR3: CATRGGSNEQFF
J: TRBJ2-1
D: TRBD2
size: few
V: TRBV24-1

DNA: TGTGCCAGCAAAGAAGAACCCAATCAGCCCCAGCATTTT
CDR3: CASKEEPNQPQHF
J: TRBJ1-5
D: NA
size: many
V: TRBV2

DNA: TGTGCCAGCAGCCAAGTTGCGGCGGCCGGGGAGCTGTTTTTT
CDR3: CASSQVAAAGELFF
J: TRBJ2-2
D: NA
size: many
V: TRBV3-1

DNA: TGTGCCAGCAATCAACGGAGTGGACTTAACACCATATATTTT
CDR3: CASNQRSGLNTIYF
J: TRBJ1-3
D: NA
size: many
V: TRBV2

DNA: TGTGCCAGCAGCCCCACCCCCGGGGGAGGCTACACCTTC
CDR3: CASSPTPGGGYTF
J: TRBJ1-2
D: NA
size: few
V: TRBV3-1

DNA: TGTGCCAGCAGCCCAGTACCACCTGGGACTATTCTGTTCTTC
CDR3: CASSPVPPGTILFF
J: TRBJ2-1
D: TRBD2
size: NA
V: TRBV27

DNA: TGTGCCAGTTCCCCCCAGCGGGAGGGCCCCAATGAGCAGTTCTTC
CDR3: CASSPQREGPNEQFF
J: TRBJ2-1
D: TRBD2
size: NA
V: TRBV19

DNA: TGTGCCAGCTCACCAGCGAAGGAGCAGTACTTC
CDR3: CASSPAKEQYF
J: TRBJ2-7
D: NA
size: NA
V: TRBV18

DNA: TGTGCCAGCAGCCCAAGATTAGGACAGGGGATGAGAAATGAGCAGTTCTTC
CDR3: CASSPRLGQGMRNEQFF
J: TRBJ2-1
D: TRBD1
size: many
V: TRBV11-1

DNA: TGCGCCAGCAGCTCCCTTAGCGTGGGCAATGAGCAGTTCTTC
CDR3: CASSSLSVGNEQFF
J: TRBJ2-1
D: NA
size: many
V: TRBV5-1